Below, 4 T cell receptor beta chains from the same sample are listed, as sequenced in a study of blood T cell repertoires in COVID-19 (dated by TCRdb to 2019 to 2021). To prepare the library, the immunoSEQ multiplex PCR assay was applied. This immuneACCESS table, as held by TCRdb, lists in-frame sequences with V and J called but not all clones. Of the missing ones, under half trace to an unresolved V gene in checked studies; the others have no known cause. Here the sample has 140,000 or so clones; around 86% occur a single time. 7.5% to 9% of the sample is held by the ten biggest clonotypes. The sequencing input was peripheral blood. The source of these receptors is a human donor in a cohort sampled during active COVID-19.

This sequence joins TRBV19 and TRBJ1-1; TRBD1 matches at 7 bases. Per germline, CDR1 LNHDA and CDR2 SQIVND (reference sequence). Trimming at V came to 3 bases and at J to 1 base, leaving 8 bases not matched to a gene. This CDR3 has 16 residues. The CDR3 region is CASSIFGTATNTEAFF. The CDR3 nucleotides are TGTGCCAGTAGTATCTTTGGGACAGCGACGAACACTGAAGCTTTCTTT.

This clone was seen once. The sample holds other DNA sequences that translate to the same CDR3. The DNA of the CDR3 is TGCGCCAGCAGCTTCGGACTAGCGGGCACCTACGAGCAGTACTTC. Its translation: CASSFGLAGTYEQYF. The chain recombines TRBV5-1 with TRBJ2-7; 11 nucleotides align to TRBD2. The length of the CDR3 is 15 residues. V shed 2 bases and J 2 bases; nucleotides not matched to a gene: 3. Germline assignment: CDR1 SGHRS and CDR2 YFSETQ.

The rearrangement joins TRBV6-2 or TRBV6-3 to TRBJ1-5; TRBD1 is a possible D gene (5 bases). The CDR3 length is 17 residues. Trimming stripped 0 bases from V and 4 bases from J, with 16 bases between. Germline V gene data show CDR1 as MNHEY and CDR2 as SVGEGT. The CDR3 sequence is CASSYSLLQVRNQPQHF. The CDR3 DNA reads as TGTGCCAGCAGTTACTCCCTTCTACAGGTGCGAAATCAGCCCCAGCATTTT.

The chain uses TRBV5-1 and TRBJ2-1, with 9 bases fitting TRBD1. With V trimmed by 0 bases and J by 8 bases, 15 bases remained unmatched. This CDR3 contains 18 residues. The V gene's germline CDR1 is SGHRS and CDR2 YFSETQ. The CDR3: CASSLGGSYRGRFYEQFF. The CDR3 nucleotides read TGCGCCAGCAGCTTGGGGGGATCATACAGGGGGCGATTCTATGAGCAGTTCTTC.